These T cell receptor beta chains were read from a single sample in a study of T-cell reconstitution after alpha-beta-depleted transplantation in children. TCRdb passed the PCR reads through MiXCR, listing each CDR3 protein once. The data show over 200,000 distinct CDR3 sequences, with around a sixth seen just once and around 45% held by the top ten. The sample in question was PBMCs, mostly from graft donor cells, obtained 360 days after TCRalphabeta/CD19-depleted stem cell transplant. Receptor source: a male patient aged 2-15 years who had a stem cell transplant for acute lymphoblastic leukemia, so the T cells may come from the graft donor. Both conserved end residues are part of each CDR3. The D gene is left open where the match is weak. Clone size appears in some rows only: once, few, many, or a class for an expanded clone.

D gene | J gene | clone size | V gene | CDR3 protein | CDR3 DNA
NA | TRBJ2-1 | NA | TRBV5-1 | CASSFNRVNNEQFF | TGCGCCAGCAGCTTCAACAGGGTGAACAATGAGCAGTTCTTC
TRBD2 | TRBJ2-7 | few | TRBV7-8 | CASSPGTSGYSYEQYF | TGTGCCAGCAGTCCAGGGACTAGCGGGTACTCCTACGAGCAGTACTTC
NA | TRBJ2-2 | few | TRBV12-5 | CASGLSQGLDTGELFF | TGTGCTAGTGGTTTGTCCCAGGGTTTGGACACCGGGGAGCTGTTTTTT
NA | TRBJ2-5 | few | TRBV4-1 | CASSHLRGAQYF | TGCGCCAGCAGCCACTTAAGGGGGGCCCAGTACTTC
NA | TRBJ1-1 | many | TRBV12-3/TRBV12-4 | CASSFGFPNTEAFF | TGTGCCAGCAGTTTTGGCTTCCCGAACACTGAAGCTTTCTTT
TRBD1 | TRBJ2-2 | NA | TRBV11-2 | CASSPPGTGRTGELFF | TGTGCCAGCAGCCCCCCCGGGACAGGGCGAACCGGGGAGCTGTTTTTT
NA | TRBJ1-6 | few | TRBV27 | CASSGARDQETLHF | TGTGCCAGCAGTGGGGCCAGAGACCAGGAGACCCTCCACTTT
NA | TRBJ2-2 | NA | TRBV12-3/TRBV12-4 | CASSLRGADTGELFF | TGTGCCAGCAGTTTACGAGGGGCGGACACCGGGGAGCTGTTTTTT
TRBD2 | TRBJ2-2 | NA | TRBV2 | CASKVRGASDTGELFF | TGTGCCAGCAAAGTGCGGGGGGCCAGTGACACCGGGGAGCTGTTTTTT
NA | TRBJ2-7 | NA | TRBV18 | CASSPDGTYEQYF | TGTGCCAGCTCACCGGACGGGACCTACGAGCAGTACTTC
NA | TRBJ2-5 | NA | TRBV5-1 | CASSFLGTRETQYF | TGCGCCAGCAGCTTCCTCGGGACCAGGGAGACCCAGTACTTC
NA | TRBJ2-7 | few | TRBV12-3/TRBV12-4 | CASSIKPPRSEQYF | TGTGCCAGCAGTATTAAGCCGCCCCGGAGCGAGCAGTACTTC
NA | TRBJ2-3 | few | TRBV7-9 | CASSSLQETDTQYF | TGTGCCAGCAGCTCCCTACAAGAAACAGATACGCAGTATTTT